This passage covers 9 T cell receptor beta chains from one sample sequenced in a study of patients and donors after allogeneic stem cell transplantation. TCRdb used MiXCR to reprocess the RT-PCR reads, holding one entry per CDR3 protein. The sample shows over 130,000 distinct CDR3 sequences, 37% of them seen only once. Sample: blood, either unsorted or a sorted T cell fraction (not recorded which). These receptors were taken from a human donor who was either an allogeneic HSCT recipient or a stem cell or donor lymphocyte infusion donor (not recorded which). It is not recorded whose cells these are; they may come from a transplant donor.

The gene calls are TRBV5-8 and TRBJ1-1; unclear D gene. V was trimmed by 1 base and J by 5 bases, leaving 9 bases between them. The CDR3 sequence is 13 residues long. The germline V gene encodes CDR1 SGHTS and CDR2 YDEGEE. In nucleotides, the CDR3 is TGTGCCAGCAGCTTGTCCAGTAGGACTGAAGCTTTCTTT. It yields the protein CASSLSSRTEAFF.

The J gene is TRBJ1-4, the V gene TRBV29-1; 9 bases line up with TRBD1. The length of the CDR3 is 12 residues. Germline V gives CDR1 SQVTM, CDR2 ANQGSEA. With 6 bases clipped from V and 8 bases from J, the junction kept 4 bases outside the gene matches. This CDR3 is CSVGQGGEKLFF. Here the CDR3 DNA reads TGCAGCGTGGGACAGGGAGGGGAAAAACTGTTTTTT.

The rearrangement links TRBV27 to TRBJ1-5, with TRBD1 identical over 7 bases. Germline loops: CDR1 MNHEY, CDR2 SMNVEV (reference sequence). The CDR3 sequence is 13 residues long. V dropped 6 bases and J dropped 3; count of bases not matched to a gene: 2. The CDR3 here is CASRTGNNQPQHF. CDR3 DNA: TGTGCCAGCAGGACAGGGAACAATCAGCCCCAGCATTTT.

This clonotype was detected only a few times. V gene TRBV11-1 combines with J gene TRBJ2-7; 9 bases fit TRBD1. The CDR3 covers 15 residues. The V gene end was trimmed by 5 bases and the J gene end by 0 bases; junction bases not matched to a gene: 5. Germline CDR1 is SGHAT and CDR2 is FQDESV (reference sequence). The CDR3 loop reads CASSEGQGVSYEQYV. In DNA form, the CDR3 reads TGTGCCAGCAGCGAGGGACAGGGTGTCTCCTACGAGCAGTACGTC.

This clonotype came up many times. The CDR3 DNA sequence: TGTGCCAGCAGTTACCGGATGGGGGGCAATTCACCCCTCCACTTT. As protein: CASSYRMGGNSPLHF. V usage is TRBV6-2 or TRBV6-3 and J usage is TRBJ1-6; tentatively, D is TRBD1 (6 bases). Germline loops: CDR1 MNHEY, CDR2 SVGEGT. The V gene lost 2 bases and the J gene lost 7 bases, with 12 bases spanning the gap. This CDR3 region has 15 residues.

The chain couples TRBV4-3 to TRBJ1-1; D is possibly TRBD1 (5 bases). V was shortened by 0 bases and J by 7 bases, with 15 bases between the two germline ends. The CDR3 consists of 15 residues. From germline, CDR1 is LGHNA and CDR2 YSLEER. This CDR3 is CASSQDDARGSEAFF. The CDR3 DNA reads TGCGCCAGCAGCCAAGATGATGCAAGGGGCAGTGAAGCTTTCTTT.

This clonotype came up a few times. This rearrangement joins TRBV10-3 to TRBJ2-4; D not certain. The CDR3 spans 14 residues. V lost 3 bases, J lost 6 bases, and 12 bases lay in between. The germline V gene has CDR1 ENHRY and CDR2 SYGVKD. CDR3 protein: CAISESLLGNIQYF. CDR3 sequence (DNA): TGTGCCATCAGTGAATCACTCCTAGGAAACATTCAGTACTTC.

CDR3 loop: CASSLAATGELFF. The DNA of the CDR3 is TGTGCCAGCAGCTTGGCGGCCACCGGGGAGCTGTTTTTT. The V and J genes are TRBV7-9 and TRBJ2-2; D call uncertain. Germline V gene sequence: CDR1 SEHNR, CDR2 FQNEAQ (reference sequence). The V end was cut by 3 bases, the J end by 4 bases, with 6 bases between. This CDR3 has 13 residues.

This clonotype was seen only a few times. The CDR3 loop is CASSLEGQGNQPQHF. CDR3 in DNA: TGTGCCAGCAGTTTGGAAGGACAGGGCAATCAGCCCCAGCATTTT. The V call is TRBV6-5, the J call TRBJ1-5, with 7 bases aligning to TRBD1. CDR3 length: 15 amino acids. J was trimmed by 2 bases and V by 4 bases; bases with no gene match: 5. Germline V gene data show CDR1 as MNHEY and CDR2 as SVGAGI.